This T cell receptor (beta chain) came from a study of identical twins. Study conclusions and caveats: Shared out-of-frame alpha sequences (those common to twins) showed excess low generation probability.

Note on this clonotype: Its antigen is currently unknown.

J was trimmed by 6 bases and V by 0 bases; bases with no gene match: 1. The CDR3 has 13 residues. TCRdb itself ran the 5' RACE reads through MiXCR, one entry per CDR3 protein. The sample has about 790,000 distinct CDR3 sequences, 15% to 20% seen once. This same sample was also taken into another study, of T cells expressing NK-cell markers.

This chain uses TRBV12-3 or TRBV12-4 with TRBJ2-7; 8 bases are a match to TRBD1. The receptor comes from a woman in her late teens or twenties in good health. Specimen: PBMCs. CDR3 amino acids: CASSLAGTGEQYF. The DNA of the CDR3 is TGTGCCAGCAGTTTAGCTGGGACAGGCGAGCAGTACTTC.